This TCR beta chain appears in the sequencing data of a study of blood T cell repertoires in COVID-19. As for the study in general: Samples representing acute and convalescent COVID-19 were sourced from the United States, Italy and Spain. T cells, B-cell-depleted T cells, or PBMCs provided the cDNA or gDNA that served as material.

There are 13 residues in the CDR3. Per the germline V gene, CDR1 is LNHDA and CDR2 is SQIVND (reference sequence). Trimming removed 6 bases at V and 0 bases at J, with 8 bases between. This clone was seen only once. The same CDR3 can be traced to other DNA sequences in this sample. Original analysis: Reference gene primer amplification gave estimated nucleated cell counts. Method: immunoSEQ multiplex PCR; TCRdb's copy keeps in-frame clones and lacks some. V and J calls and clone size come straight from that table; D and trimming were deduced from the DNA. This table holds tens of thousands of clones, around 90% found once.

The sample was peripheral blood. This clonotype originated in a man aged 60 to 75 with acute or convalescent COVID-19. The V call is TRBV19, the J call TRBJ1-1; the D is unclear. The CDR3 sequence: CASSPQMNTEAFF. The CDR3 coding sequence is TGTGCCAGTAGCCCCCAGATGAACACTGAAGCTTTCTTT.